These T cell receptor beta chains were read from a single sample in a study of T-cell reconstitution after alpha-beta-depleted transplantation in children. Via MiXCR, TCRdb re-called the PCR reads, giving one row per CDR3 protein. The sample includes roughly 350,000 distinct CDR3 sequences, roughly 17% of them seen just once. The material was PBMCs, mostly from graft donor cells, obtained 360 days after TCRalphabeta/CD19-depleted stem cell transplant. The receptors originated from a male patient aged 2 to 10 who had a stem cell transplant for acute lymphoblastic leukemia, so the T cells may come from the graft donor. Each CDR3 is given with its conserved first and last residue. The D gene is left open where the match is weak. Rows may omit the clone size; those that give it use once, few, many or a size class.

size	V	D	J	CDR3	DNA
once	TRBV11-2	.	TRBJ2-7	CASSRRGAGLTLSYEQYF	TGTGCCAGCAGCCGGAGGGGCGCGGGGTTAACCCTCTCCTACGAGCAGTACTTC
.	TRBV5-1	.	TRBJ2-3	CASSLAGSSTDTQYF	TGCGCCAGCAGCTTGGCAGGGTCTAGCACAGATACGCAGTATTTT
.	TRBV15	TRBD2	TRBJ2-3	CATSREWAGTSGTDTQYF	TGTGCCACCAGCAGAGAATGGGCCGGGACTAGCGGCACAGATACGCAGTATTTT
many	TRBV7-2	TRBD2	TRBJ2-1	CASRVLAGGYNEQFF	TGTGCCAGCAGGGTACTAGCGGGAGGGTACAATGAGCAGTTCTTC
many	TRBV20-1	.	TRBJ1-2	CSARPGPNYGYTF	TGCAGTGCTCGTCCCGGGCCCAACTATGGCTACACCTTC
.	TRBV5-1	.	TRBJ2-3	CASSPTLADTQYF	TGCGCCAGCAGCCCGACTTTAGCAGATACGCAGTATTTT
.	TRBV18	.	TRBJ1-5	CASSPSGGGGQPQHF	TGTGCCAGCTCCCCCTCGGGGGGAGGGGGTCAGCCCCAGCATTTT
medium-sized	TRBV27	TRBD1	TRBJ1-3	CASSLSGGTGVGNTIYF	TGTGCCAGCAGTTTATCGGGGGGGACAGGGGTTGGAAACACCATATATTTT
.	TRBV11-2	.	TRBJ2-1	CASLAGDADEQFF	TGTGCCAGCCTAGCTGGGGACGCGGATGAGCAGTTCTTC
.	TRBV29-1	TRBD1	TRBJ2-3	CSVEETGWVDTQYF	TGCAGCGTAGAGGAGACAGGGTGGGTGGATACGCAGTATTTT
.	TRBV11-2	.	TRBJ2-1	CASSLVRTHPGIYNEQFF	TGTGCCAGCAGCTTAGTAAGGACCCACCCCGGAATCTACAATGAGCAGTTCTTC
.	TRBV11-2	.	TRBJ2-3	CASSLVRAVSTDTQYF	TGTGCCAGCAGCTTAGTTCGGGCAGTTAGCACAGATACGCAGTATTTT
few	TRBV28	TRBD2	TRBJ2-7	CATLPASGNVQQYF	TGTGCCACCCTCCCGGCTAGCGGGAACGTTCAGCAGTACTTC
few	TRBV28	.	TRBJ2-7	CASSKTLTATEQYF	TGTGCCAGCAGTAAGACCTTGACAGCGACTGAGCAGTACTTC
many	TRBV4-2	TRBD2	TRBJ2-2	CASSQLLAGGHTGELFF	TGTGCCAGCAGCCAACTCCTAGCGGGAGGACACACCGGGGAGCTGTTTTTT
.	TRBV9	.	TRBJ1-6	CASSPPGRTNSPLHF	TGTGCCAGCAGTCCACCGGGACGGACGAATTCACCCCTCCACTTT
many	TRBV5-1	.	TRBJ1-4	CASSQGSANEKLFF	TGCGCCAGCAGCCAGGGGTCGGCTAATGAAAAACTGTTTTTT
few	TRBV7-9	.	TRBJ2-7	CASSLEYGLSYEQYF	TGTGCCAGCAGCTTAGAGTACGGGCTGTCCTACGAGCAGTACTTC
many	TRBV4-2	.	TRBJ2-2	CASSQGDWGSGTGELFF	TGTGCCAGCAGCCAAGGGGACTGGGGATCAGGCACCGGGGAGCTGTTTTTT
many	TRBV20-1	TRBD2	TRBJ2-3	CSALKPGLAGDTQYF	TGCAGTGCCCTTAAACCGGGACTAGCGGGAGATACGCAGTATTTT
few	TRBV9	.	TRBJ2-3	CASSVVDSYTGDTQYF	TGTGCCAGCAGCGTAGTGGACAGCTACACGGGGGATACGCAGTATTTT
few	TRBV29-1	.	TRBJ2-1	CSVGLGLINEQFF	TGCAGCGTTGGCCTGGGACTCATCAATGAGCAGTTCTTC
.	TRBV20-1	.	TRBJ2-3	CSARYPGRTDTQYF	TGCAGTGCTAGATACCCAGGGCGCACAGATACGCAGTATTTT
few	TRBV7-6	.	TRBJ2-3	CASSYYRLFSLSTDTQYF	TGTGCCAGCAGCTACTACCGACTTTTCAGCCTTAGCACAGATACGCAGTATTTT
few	TRBV7-3	.	TRBJ1-1	CASSSLPSSGTKAEAFF	TGTGCCAGCAGCTCGCTACCCTCCTCCGGGACGAAGGCTGAAGCTTTCTTT